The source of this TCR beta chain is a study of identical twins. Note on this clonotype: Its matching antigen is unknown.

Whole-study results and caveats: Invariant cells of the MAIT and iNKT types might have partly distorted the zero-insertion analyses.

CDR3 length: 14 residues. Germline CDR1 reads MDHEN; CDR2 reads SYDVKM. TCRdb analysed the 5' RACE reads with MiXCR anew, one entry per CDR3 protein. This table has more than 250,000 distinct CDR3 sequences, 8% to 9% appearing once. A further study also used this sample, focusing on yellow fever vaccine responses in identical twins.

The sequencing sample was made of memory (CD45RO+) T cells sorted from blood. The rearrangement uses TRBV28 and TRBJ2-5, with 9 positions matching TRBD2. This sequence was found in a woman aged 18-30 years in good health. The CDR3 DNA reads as TGTGCGAACCCGGGACTAGCTCGGCCAGAGACCCAGTACTTC. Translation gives CANPGLARPETQYF.